This T cell receptor beta chain is drawn from a study of CD4+ T cells in melanoma (dated by TCRdb to 2021 to 2024). With regard to the full study: The study examined neoantigen-specific CD4+ T cells in human melanoma.

Here is what the overall study found, with its caveats: Neoantigen-specific CD4+ T cells in melanoma were reported to have a range of differentiation states. The report described a correlation between neoantigen-specific CD4+ T cells and the function of CD8+ T cells, macrophages and B cells.

The library was generated by the immunoSEQ multiplex PCR assay. The table comes from immuneACCESS by way of TCRdb, which keeps in-frame sequences with V and J called. Part of the clones is missing from these tables; in studies checked, under half for an unresolved V gene and the rest for unknown reasons. Within this sample are about 10,000 clones, with roughly 63% of them counted one time only. The ten largest clones take up less than 15% of the sample. The donors were people with melanoma. A remark on this clone: What this receptor recognizes is not known. No base-level quality is on record; no much larger clone is a single base apart.

V loses 4 bases, J loses 0 bases, and the germline ends lie 16 bases apart. CDR1 SGHRS and CDR2 YFSETQ are derived from the germline V gene. The CDR3 runs 17 residues from the cysteine to the phenylalanine. Only the CDR3 portion is preserved as DNA: 51 bases, with reading frame beginning at the first base. The chain is made from TRBV5-1 and TRBJ1-4; TRBD1 could be the D gene, as 6 bases match. Sequencing was carried out using cells from a culture (not recorded whether cultured in vitro). This receptor was obtained from a human donor with melanoma. The nucleotides are TGCGCCAGCAGCCCCGTAAGAGGGGGGACAACTAATGAAAAACTGTTTTTT. The encoded protein is CASSPVRGGTTNEKLFF. With the rest looked up from the reference TRBV5-1 and TRBJ1-4 genes rather than sequenced, the full variable domain is KAGVTQTPRYLIKTRGQQVTLSCSPISGHRSVSWYQQTPGQGLQFLFEYFSETQRNKGNFPGRFSGRQFSNSRSEMNVSTLELGDSALYLCASSPVRGGTTNEKLFFGSGTQLSVL.